What follows are 32 T cell receptor beta chains derived from one specimen sequenced in a study of T cell repertoires in cytomegalovirus infection. TCRdb re-analysed the reads in MiXCR, keeping a single row per CDR3 protein. This sample has more than 650,000 distinct CDR3 sequences, with 35% found just once. Sequenced material: PBMCs. These receptors were obtained from a human donor in good health (CMV status not recorded). Some clones in this sample may be carry-over from other donors' samples.

As regards this clonotype: Possible read error: a much larger clone is one base away. The rearrangement uses TRBV7-2 and TRBJ1-4; 7 bases map to TRBD1. Germline lookup yields CDR1 SGHTA and CDR2 FQGNSA. This CDR3 spans 15 amino acids. The CDR3 bases are TGTGCCAGCAGCTCTACCGGGACAGTGGATGAAAAACTGGTTTTT. Translated, it gives CASSSTGTVDEKLVF.

The sample holds many counts of this clonotype. CDR3 DNA sequence: TGTGCCAGCAGCCACGGGCAGCTCGGACTGTTTTTT. Amino acids: CASSHGQLGLFF. V usage is TRBV7-2 and J usage is TRBJ1-4; D is unclear. This CDR3 spans 12 amino acids. V was cut by 5 bases and J by 13 bases, with 14 bases left in between. The V gene's germline CDR1 is SGHTA and CDR2 FQGNSA.

The chain carries TRBV10-1 and TRBJ1-1, with 8 bases fitting TRBD1. The junction had 5 bases not matched to a gene; V was cut back by 7 bases and J by 1 base. The germline V gene has CDR1 WNHNN and CDR2 SYGVQD (reference sequence). The CDR3 is 14 amino acids. CDR3 loop: CASTPGTGNTEAFF. The CDR3 DNA sequence: TGCGCCAGCACCCCCGGGACAGGGAACACTGAAGCTTTCTTT.

Concerning this clonotype itself: Given a much more abundant clone one base away, this may be a read error. The J gene is TRBJ1-6, the V gene TRBV28; D gene uncertain. The CDR3 is 12 residues long. Germline-derived CDR1 and CDR2 are MDHEN and SYDVKM. Trimming cost V 4 bases and J 7 bases, with 5 bases left between them. CDR3 region: CASSYLNSPLHF. Here the CDR3 DNA reads TGTGCCAGCAGTTACTTAAATTCACCCCTCCACTTT.

This chain uses TRBV2 with TRBJ2-2; D remains ambiguous. The CDR3 spans 15 residues. The germline gives CDR1 SNHLY, CDR2 FYNNEI. The germline V and J ends were trimmed by 4 bases and 0 bases, with 9 bases remaining between them. The CDR3 sequence: CASSAARSNTGELFF. DNA for the CDR3: TGTGCCAGCAGTGCGGCCAGGTCGAACACCGGGGAGCTGTTTTTT.

The genes are TRBV10-3 and TRBJ2-7; 7 nucleotides align to TRBD1. In germline, CDR1 is ENHRY, CDR2 SYGVKD. The CDR3 covers 15 residues. V dropped 0 bases and J dropped 4; count of bases not matched to a gene: 6. DNA of the CDR3: TGTGCCATCAGTGAGTCGTGGGACAGTAAATACGAGCAGTACTTC. It codes for CAISESWDSKYEQYF.

The sample holds many counts of this clonotype. The rearrangement joins TRBV7-2 to TRBJ2-1; 8 bases are shared with TRBD1. CDR1 is SGHTA, CDR2 FQGNSA, per germline. This CDR3 spans 15 amino acids. Germline trimming cut 4 bases from V and 11 bases from J; bases unmatched to any gene: 13. The chain's CDR3 is CASSSDRGDWNQQFF. The CDR3 DNA sequence: TGTGCCAGCAGCTCCGACAGGGGCGATTGGAATCAGCAGTTCTTC. Together with reference TRBV7-2 and TRBJ2-1, the CDR3 gives the full variable domain: GAGVSQSPSNKVTEKGKDVELRCDPISGHTALYWYRQSLGQGLEFLIYFQGNSAPDKSGLPSDRFSAERTGGSVSTLTIQRTQQEDSAVYLCASSSDRGDWNQQFFGPGTRLTVL.

The chain combines TRBV6-6 with TRBJ2-7; either TRBD1 or TRBD2 may fit D (6 bases each). V was cut by 2 bases and J by 0 bases, with 11 bases left in between. Per the germline V gene, CDR1 is MNHNY and CDR2 is SVGAGI (reference sequence). CDR3 length equals 15 residues. CDR3 in DNA: TGTGCCAGCAGTTACGGAGGGGGAGCCTCCTACGAGCAGTACTTC. Amino acids: CASSYGGGASYEQYF.

This clonotype was seen more than once but under ten times. The V gene is TRBV7-3, the J gene TRBJ1-1; weak D call: TRBD1 (6 bases). In germline, CDR1 is SGHTA, CDR2 FQGTGA. Deletions cut 0 bases from V and 0 bases from J, with 11 bases between. The CDR3 is 16 residues long. This chain's CDR3 is CASSLTRGGLNTEAFF. The CDR3 DNA sequence: TGTGCCAGCAGCTTAACTAGAGGGGGGTTGAACACTGAAGCTTTCTTT.

V gene TRBV7-9 combines with J gene TRBJ2-5, with D perhaps TRBD1 (5 bases). V was pared by 6 bases and J by 0 bases, with 8 bases between. There are 13 residues in the CDR3. Germline lookup yields CDR1 SEHNR and CDR2 FQNEAQ (reference sequence). The CDR3 region is CASRSGYQETQYF. The DNA of the CDR3 is TGTGCCAGCAGGTCAGGGTACCAAGAGACCCAGTACTTC.

A word on this clonotype: The CDR3 end shows no conserved phenylalanine or tryptophan, and so a read error is likely. The DNA is left out, because the CDR3 cannot be placed on it with certainty; the CDR3 is given as TCRdb lists it. The chain uses TRBV7-2 and TRBJ2-1. Including both end residues, the CDR3 is 12 amino acids long. The germline gives CDR1 SGHTA, CDR2 FQGNSA. Here the CDR3 reads CASSSPTSEHFV.

This chain joins TRBV5-1 and TRBJ1-1; a weak D match, TRBD1 (5 bases). The CDR3 contains 14 residues. With 4 bases removed from V and 4 bases from J, the gap between germline ends came to 14 bases. Germline V gene sequence: CDR1 SGHRS, CDR2 YFSETQ. The CDR3 nucleotides are TGCGCCAGCAGCCCAGGGTTTAAGGGCACTGAAGCTTTCTTT. Translating gives CASSPGFKGTEAFF. Full variable domain (remainder filled in from reference TRBV5-1 and TRBJ1-1): KAGVTQTPRYLIKTRGQQVTLSCSPISGHRSVSWYQQTPGQGLQFLFEYFSETQRNKGNFPGRFSGRQFSNSRSEMNVSTLELGDSALYLCASSPGFKGTEAFFGQGTRLTVV.

This chain links TRBV7-6 with TRBJ1-6; D call uncertain. The germline V gene has CDR1 SGHVS and CDR2 FNYEAQ. The CDR3 spans 18 residues. Trimming left V 1 base short and J 0 bases short, with 13 bases between. The DNA for the CDR3 is TGTGCCAGCAGCTTAGGGGCCGCGATAAGCTCCTATAATTCACCCCTCCACTTT. Amino acid sequence: CASSLGAAISSYNSPLHF.

This chain links TRBV19 with TRBJ1-4; TRBD1 matches at 7 bases. CDR1 and CDR2 from the germline V gene are LNHDA and SQIVND (reference sequence). CDR3 length: 15 amino acids. J gave up 7 bases and V 3 bases, and 8 bases lay outside the gene matches. This CDR3 reads CASSIGQVRSEKLFF. CDR3 in DNA: TGTGCCAGTAGTATCGGACAGGTCCGGAGTGAAAAACTGTTTTTT.

This clonotype was seen more than once but under ten times. Here the CDR3 reads CASSEDFSNTDTQYF. DNA for the CDR3: TGTGCCAGCAGTGAGGACTTCTCTAACACAGATACGCAGTATTTT. The chain joins TRBV6-1 to TRBJ2-3; TRBD2 might be the D (5 bases). The V end was cut by 3 bases, the J end by 2 bases, with 12 bases between. The CDR3 runs to 15 residues. Per germline, CDR1 MNHNS and CDR2 SASEGT.

This clonotype was found a few times. The junction departs from the called germline gene at one end, perhaps through a read error. CDR3 nucleotide sequence: TGTGCCAGCAGCTACTCTCGAGGTGGGCACTATGGCTACACCTTC. Protein: CASSYSRGGHYGYTF. V is TRBV6-5 and J is TRBJ1-2; D is undetermined. Germline-derived CDR1 and CDR2 are MNHEY and SVGAGI. CDR3 length: 15 amino acids.

This clonotype is judged medium-sized. This chain's CDR3 is CASSLVGDYSETQYF. CDR3 DNA: TGTGCCAGCAGCTTAGTAGGGGACTACAGTGAGACCCAGTACTTC. The chain employs TRBV7-6 and TRBJ2-5; the match to TRBD2 covers 7 bases. The CDR3 runs to 15 residues. Germline V lookup: CDR1 SGHVS, CDR2 FNYEAQ. The V segment lost 1 base and the J segment 5 bases; nucleotides outside the gene matches: 7.

The chain uses TRBV5-1 and TRBJ1-3, with 8 bases fitting TRBD1. Germline CDR1 is SGHRS and CDR2 is YFSETQ. This CDR3 region has 14 residues. V shed 7 bases, J shed 7 bases, and the junction held 10 bases outside the gene matches. The CDR3 is CASAPGGAGNTIYF. DNA for the CDR3: TGCGCCAGCGCCCCAGGGGGCGCCGGGAACACCATATATTTT.

This clonotype has a handful of counts. One end of the junction varies from germline; a read error may be responsible. The rearrangement links TRBV4-1 to TRBJ1-6, with a weak D call TRBD1 (5 bases). This CDR3 is built from 17 residues. Germline V gives CDR1 MGHRA, CDR2 YSYEKL. The CDR3 sequence is CASSENTGTGLGSPLHF. The CDR3, as DNA: TGTGCCAGCAGCGAAAATACAGGAACCGGACTTGGGTCACCCCTCCACTTT.

The chain carries TRBV7-6 and TRBJ2-3; 10 nucleotides line up with TRBD2. This CDR3 region has 19 residues. Germline CDR1 is SGHVS and CDR2 is FNYEAQ. V lost 1 base, J lost 1 base, and 11 bases stayed unmatched. In nucleotides, the CDR3 is TGTGCCAGCAGCTTAGATCTAGCGGGGGACTCACGCGGCACAGATACGCAGTATTTT. Its protein product is CASSLDLAGDSRGTDTQYF. Looking up the rest from reference TRBV7-6 and TRBJ2-3 gives the full variable domain: GAGVSQSPRYKVTKRGQDVALRCDPISGHVSLYWYRQALGQGPEFLTYFNYEAQQDKSGLPNDRFSAERPEGSISTLTIQRTEQRDSAMYRCASSLDLAGDSRGTDTQYFGPGTRLTVL.

This clonotype has a handful of counts. The chain uses TRBV7-8 and TRBJ2-7; TRBD1 agrees at 12 bases. In germline, CDR1 is SGHVS, CDR2 FQNEAQ. Trimming cost V 1 base and J 6 bases; bases outside gene matches: 4. This CDR3 contains 15 residues. CDR3 in amino acids: CASSLGDRGLVEQYF. The CDR3 region has the DNA TGTGCCAGCAGCTTAGGGGACAGGGGGCTAGTCGAGCAGTACTTC.

A note on this clonotype: No conserved phenylalanine or tryptophan ends this CDR3, so it is likely a read error. The CDR3 is CASSQRQGHQPQHC. CDR3 bases: TGTGCCAGCAGTCAGCGACAGGGACATCAGCCCCAGCATTGT. The rearrangement joins TRBV28 to TRBJ1-5; 7 bases align to TRBD1. The CDR3 runs 14 residues. J lost 5 bases, V lost 5 bases, and 6 bases had no gene match. From germline, CDR1 is MDHEN and CDR2 SYDVKM.

This clonotype has only a few counts. The chain couples TRBV7-2 to TRBJ2-1; 7 bases match TRBD2. Germline CDR1 is SGHTA and CDR2 is FQGNSA. This CDR3 comprises 16 residues. After removal of 5 bases from V and 0 bases from J, the junction contained 7 bases not matched to a gene. CDR3 sequence reads: CASSPQAGSSYNEQFF. In DNA, the CDR3 is TGTGCCAGCAGCCCTCAAGCGGGAAGCTCCTACAATGAGCAGTTCTTC.

The chain has TRBV6-8 and TRBJ1-2; perhaps TRBD1 as D (5 bases). The CDR3 has 15 amino acids. V was cut by 6 bases and J by 3 bases, with 17 bases left in between. Germline V lookup: CDR1 MNHGY, CDR2 SAAAGT. The CDR3 region is CASRARSLGDYGYTF. In DNA, the CDR3 is TGTGCCAGCAGAGCCCGATCGCTGGGGGACTATGGCTACACCTTC.

The table lists this clonotype with a few counts. This chain connects TRBV28 to TRBJ1-1; D call uncertain. With 3 bases removed from V and 2 bases from J, the gap between germline ends came to 16 bases. Germline values: CDR1 MDHEN, CDR2 SYDVKM. CDR3 length: 16 amino acids. The CDR3 sequence is CASSLFSRRRNTEAFF. CDR3 bases: TGTGCCAGCAGTTTGTTTTCGCGGCGAAGAAACACTGAAGCTTTCTTT.

This clonotype was counted between two and nine times. J is TRBJ1-5 and V is TRBV6-1, with 8 bases that match TRBD1. CDR3 length: 14 amino acids. Trimming took 2 bases from V and 9 from J; bases not matched to a gene: 6. The germline gives CDR1 MNHNS, CDR2 SASEGT. In DNA, the CDR3 is TGTGCCAGCAGTGAAACAGGGGGTAAGATGCCCCAGCATTTT. Its protein product is CASSETGGKMPQHF.

This chain links TRBV12-3 or TRBV12-4 with TRBJ1-4, with D unresolved. This CDR3 is built from 13 residues. V was shortened by 0 bases and J by 7 bases, with 6 bases between the two germline ends. CDR3 in DNA: TGTGCCAGCAGTTTAGCTTCCAGTGAAAAACTGTTTTTT. Protein: CASSLASSEKLFF.

V is TRBV3-1 and J is TRBJ1-1, with unresolved D. V was clipped by 4 bases and J by 4 bases, with 10 bases between them. CDR3 length equals 13 residues. Germline CDR1 LGHDT, CDR2 YNNKEL (reference sequence). In DNA, the CDR3 is TGTGCCAGCAGCCTGAGGGTGAGCACTGAAGCTTTCTTT. This codes for CASSLRVSTEAFF. The whole variable domain, filled in from reference TRBV3-1 and TRBJ1-1, reads DTAVSQTPKYLVTQMGNDKSIKCEQNLGHDTMYWYKQDSKKFLKIMFSYNNKELIINETVPNRFSPKSPDKAHLNLHINSLELGDSAVYFCASSLRVSTEAFFGQGTRLTVV.

The rearrangement links TRBV6-5 to TRBJ1-1; D remains ambiguous. CDR1 is MNHEY and CDR2 is SVGAGI in the germline V gene. V was trimmed by 0 bases and J by 0 bases, leaving 8 bases between them. CDR3 size: 15 residues. The CDR3 coding sequence is TGTGCCAGCAGTTACTCTAGGGCTTTGAACACTGAAGCTTTCTTT. This codes for CASSYSRALNTEAFF.

The CDR3 region is CASSTGTTTGGTGELFF. The CDR3 DNA is TGCGCCAGCAGCACGGGGACGACGACCGGGGGCACCGGGGAGCTGTTTTTT. The chain recombines TRBV5-1 with TRBJ2-2; tentatively, D is TRBD2 (6 bases). V was shortened by 4 bases and J by 4 bases, with 20 bases between the two germline ends. The CDR3 has 17 amino acids. The V gene's germline CDR1 is SGHRS and CDR2 YFSETQ. The whole variable domain, remainder taken from reference TRBV5-1 and TRBJ2-2, is KAGVTQTPRYLIKTRGQQVTLSCSPISGHRSVSWYQQTPGQGLQFLFEYFSETQRNKGNFPGRFSGRQFSNSRSEMNVSTLELGDSALYLCASSTGTTTGGTGELFFGEGSRLTVL.

This clonotype has at least ten counts. The chain recombines TRBV7-6 with TRBJ2-3; 8 positions match TRBD2. V shed 5 bases and J 0 bases; nucleotides not matched to a gene: 4. There are 15 residues in the CDR3. CDR1 is SGHVS, CDR2 FNYEAQ, per germline. The CDR3 bases are TGTGCCAGCAGCCTTAGCGGGGTTAGCACAGATACGCAGTATTTT. Translation: CASSLSGVSTDTQYF.

The table lists this clonotype with a few counts. V usage is TRBV25-1 and J usage is TRBJ2-7, with D uncertain. The germline V gene encodes CDR1 MGHDK and CDR2 SYGVNS. There are 12 residues in the CDR3. V lost 0 bases and J 5 bases, leaving 5 bases between the germline ends. CDR3 coding DNA: TGTGCCAGCAGTGAATATTGGGACGAGCAGTACTTC. Its protein is CASSEYWDEQYF.